Each of the 4 T cell receptor beta chains below was sequenced from the same sample in a study of OX40 agonist ivuxolimab in advanced cancers. Repertoires were generated with immunoSEQ multiplex PCR, while TCRdb's copy carries only in-frame clones and drops some. This table has 150,000 to 170,000 clones, roughly 94% appearing once. Sample: CD4+ or CD8+ T cells sorted from blood, taken in a trial of the OX40 agonist ivuxolimab. The receptors here all came from an adult with an advanced solid tumor such as melanoma, head and neck, liver or kidney cancer.

The chain has TRBV9 and TRBJ1-2; 9 bases fit TRBD1. Germline V gene sequence: CDR1 SGDLS, CDR2 YYNGEE. The CDR3 covers 15 residues. Trimming cost V 4 bases and J 5 bases; bases outside gene matches: 9. CDR3 sequence: CASSPGTGNGYGYTF. CDR3 nucleotide sequence: TGTGCCAGCAGCCCTGGGACAGGGAATGGGTATGGCTACACCTTC.

This clone was seen a handful of times. The J gene is TRBJ1-2, the V gene TRBV19; the D gene is possibly TRBD1 (6 bases). CDR3 length: 13 amino acids. Germline CDR1 and CDR2: LNHDA and SQIVND (reference sequence). Deletions cut 5 bases from V and 3 bases from J, with 10 bases between. The CDR3 DNA reads TGTGCCAGTAGTCATACAGGGTACTATGGCTACACCTTC. Translation gives CASSHTGYYGYTF. The full variable domain, with the rest looked up from reference TRBV19 and TRBJ1-2, is DGGITQSPKYLFRKEGQNVTLSCEQNLNHDAMYWYRQDPGQGLRLIYYSQIVNDFQKGDIAEGYSVSREKKESFPLTVTSAQKNPTAFYLCASSHTGYYGYTFGSGTRLTVV.

The V and J genes are TRBV11-3 and TRBJ1-1; D unclear. Germline V gene sequence: CDR1 SGHNT, CDR2 YENEEA. This CDR3 is 13 amino acids long. V dropped 2 bases and J dropped 1 base, with 5 bases sitting between them. The CDR3 nucleotides read TGTGCCAGCAGCTTACTCGAGAACACTGAAGCTTTCTTT. It is translated as CASSLLENTEAFF.

This clone was picked up one time. This chain connects TRBV6-5 to TRBJ1-2; D may be TRBD1 (5 bases). The CDR3 runs 14 residues. The V end was cut by 8 bases, the J end by 4 bases, with 17 bases between. Germline-derived CDR1 and CDR2 are MNHEY and SVGAGI. DNA of the CDR3: TGTGCCAGCCTCCGGGACGGAGGACTCTATGGCTACACCTTC. Its translation: CASLRDGGLYGYTF.